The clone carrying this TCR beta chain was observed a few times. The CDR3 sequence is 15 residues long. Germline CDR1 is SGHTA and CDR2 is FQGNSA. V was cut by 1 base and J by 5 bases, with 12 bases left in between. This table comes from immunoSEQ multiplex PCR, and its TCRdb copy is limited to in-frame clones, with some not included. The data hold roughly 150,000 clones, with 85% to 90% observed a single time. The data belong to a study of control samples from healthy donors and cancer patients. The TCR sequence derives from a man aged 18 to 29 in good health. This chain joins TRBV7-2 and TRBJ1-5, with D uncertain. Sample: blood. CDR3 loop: CASSLEPGRDQPQHF. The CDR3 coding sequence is TGTGCCAGCAGCTTAGAGCCCGGGAGGGATCAGCCCCAGCATTTT.